This T cell receptor (beta chain) was recovered during a study of post-analysis software for immune sequencing data (dated by TCRdb to about 2015). Regarding the complete study: Recorded disease courses included relapsing-remitting, secondary progressive and progressive-relapsing multiple sclerosis, with some patients lacking subtype annotation. Patient repertoires were compared against roughly 12 previously published healthy control repertoires from donors aged roughly 6 to 28 years. A subset of samples was prepared in parallel using single-end sample barcoding, then pooled and co-amplified after Illumina adapter ligation. Results and caveats for the whole study, not just this receptor: Direct clustering with F measure showed strong co-clustering of samples prepared in the same batch, prompting a batch-effect correction. Normalized Chao1 diversity was significantly lower in multiple sclerosis patients than controls, suggesting substantial peripheral T-cell clonal expansion. The control group was slightly older than the multiple sclerosis patient group.

To demonstrate the VDJtools post-analysis software, TCR beta repertoires were profiled from the peripheral blood of 13 young patients with multiple sclerosis. The multiple sclerosis patients were children and adolescents between roughly 6 and 17 years of age. Libraries came from PCR. The reads were generated on an Illumina HiSeq 2500. To reduce PCR and sequencing biases, unique molecular identifiers were built into the TCR beta cDNA libraries. About 500,000 cDNA molecules were obtained for every 1 to 10 million input T cells, so each molecule roughly corresponded to one T cell. Patient libraries were prepared and sequenced with the same protocol used for the earlier healthy control dataset. Samples belonging to the same batch were prepared together, multiplexed and sequenced on a shared HiSeq lane. As for the original processing: Raw barcoded reads were processed with MIGEC, discarding single-read molecular identifier groups before consensus assembly and CDR3 extraction. VDJtools was used for post-analysis of the clonotype tables, and diversity was normalized by down-sampling every dataset to the size of the smallest sample. To correct batch-related cross-sample contamination, repertoire overlap clustering matched CDR3 amino acid sequences but not nucleotide sequences. TCRdb itself trimmed the public reads at Q25 with fastp, ran MiXCR and retained productive beta chains. Every distinct CDR3 protein forms one entry, paired with its most common genes and DNA. TCRdb, not the original authors, processed these V and J calls. The sample yields some 190,000 distinct CDR3 sequences; around 29% were counted once. The ten largest clonotypes hold roughly 3.4% of the sample.

A word on this clonotype: Its antigen is currently not known. Per-nucleotide qualities are absent, and no much larger clonotype sits a single base away.

The sequence was collected from a girl aged 2-17 years with multiple sclerosis. The specimen sequenced was blood.

In nucleotide form, the sequence is TGTGCCAGCAGGAACGAGGCGGGAGGGCCCGGCGAGCAGTACTTC. Its translation is CASRNEAGGPGEQYF. The rearranged chain carries TRBV6-5 and TRBJ2-7; TRBD2 fits 9 bases in the junction. After removal of 6 bases from V and 6 bases from J, the junction retains 12 bases not matched to a gene. From the cysteine up to the phenylalanine, the CDR3 has a length of 15 residues. Of all the DNA, just the CDR3 is kept, 45 bases in frame from base 1. According to the germline V gene, CDR1 reads MNHEY and CDR2 reads SVGAGI.